This record looks at one T cell receptor (beta chain) sequence and its context. Antigen: not known. Healthy bone marrow donors made up the donors. These data come from a study of cytomegalovirus exposure and HLA in healthy donors. Study details: There were roughly 120 million unique TCR beta sequences, drawn from 200 million or so T cells, in an earlier analysis.

The PCR employed 60 Vbeta primers together with 13 Jbeta primers. TCRdb keeps only in-frame clones here, not all; method: immunoSEQ multiplex PCR. The profile shows roughly 190,000 clones, around 74% of them singletons. Study results and limitations: Clonal expansion, a later analysis showed, was greater in HLA-associated TCR beta chains than in equally common others.

Losses at the gene ends were 0 bases for V and 3 bases for J; bases not matched to a gene: 4. CDR1 SGHNT and CDR2 YYREEE come from the germline V gene (reference sequence). This CDR3 is 16 amino acids long. V is TRBV5-4 and J is TRBJ2-2, with 8 bases fitting TRBD2. The sequence was obtained from a female donor in good health and CMV-seronegative. The specimen was PBMCs. CDR3: CASSLDGTSYTGELFF. The CDR3 DNA reads as TGTGCCAGCAGCTTGGATGGGACTAGTTACACCGGGGAGCTGTTTTTT.